This is a list of T cell receptor beta chains from one sample in a study of shared T cell receptors in the human thymus. Assay used: immunoSEQ multiplex PCR; TCRdb lists only in-frame clones, some missing. The sample holds hundreds of thousands of clones, around 87% seen once. These data were also reused for a study on human thymus T cells.

The sequencing sample was made of thymocytes. These receptors were taken from a boy under two years old with a congenital heart defect. Both conserved end residues are part of each CDR3. Fields, in order: D gene, J gene, clone size, V gene, CDR3 protein, CDR3 DNA. The D gene is left open where the match is weak. Some rows have no size entry. The others give once, few or many, or a class for an expanded clone.

>-|TRBJ2-2|-|TRBV5-8
CASSLDLGANTGELFF
TGTGCCAGCAGCTTGGACCTGGGGGCAAACACCGGGGAGCTGTTTTTT
>TRBD1|TRBJ2-1|-|TRBV14
CASSQETTGHPYNEQFF
TGTGCCAGCAGCCAAGAAACGACAGGGCATCCCTACAATGAGCAGTTCTTC
>-|TRBJ1-2|-|TRBV18
CASSRDSDLYGYTF
TGTGCCAGCTCCCGGGACTCCGACTTATATGGCTACACCTTC
>TRBD1|TRBJ2-5|-|TRBV6-1
CASRTGETQYF
TGTGCCAGCCGGACAGGGGAGACCCAGTACTTC
>TRBD1|TRBJ1-1|-|TRBV6-1
CASSEGGQGNTEAFF
TGTGCCAGCAGTGAAGGGGGACAGGGGAACACTGAAGCTTTCTTT
>-|TRBJ2-7|-|TRBV11-2
CASRRQLGTVDVYEQYF
TGTGCCAGCAGACGTCAGCTAGGAACCGTTGACGTGTACGAGCAGTACTTC
>-|TRBJ2-1|-|TRBV6-6
CASSYPAGRLEQFF
TGTGCCAGCAGTTACCCAGCGGGCAGGCTTGAGCAGTTCTTC
>-|TRBJ1-6|-|TRBV28
CASSLTQEPRTGSNNSPLHF
TGTGCCAGCAGTTTAACCCAGGAACCCCGTACAGGGAGTAATAATTCACCCCTCCACTTT
>TRBD2|TRBJ2-1|-|TRBV30
CAWNVSGLAGSSYNEQFF
TGTGCCTGGAATGTGTCCGGCCTAGCGGGGAGCTCCTACAATGAGCAGTTCTTC
>-|TRBJ1-2|-|TRBV28
CASSLSGLYGYTF
TGTGCCAGCAGTTTATCAGGACTATATGGCTACACCTTC
>TRBD1|TRBJ2-3|-|TRBV7-6
CASSLGTGGPDTQYF
TGTGCCAGCAGCTTAGGGACAGGGGGTCCAGATACGCAGTATTTT
>TRBD1|TRBJ1-2|-|TRBV11-2
CASSLDIGQGVNYGYTF
TGTGCCAGCAGCTTAGATATAGGACAGGGCGTTAACTATGGCTACACCTTC
>TRBD1|TRBJ1-5|-|TRBV28
CASRQTGGRQPQHF
TGTGCCAGCAGACAAACAGGGGGTAGACAGCCCCAGCATTTT
>TRBD2|TRBJ2-5|-|TRBV5-4
CASSQGTRETQYF
TGTGCCAGCAGCCAAGGGACTAGAGAGACCCAGTACTTC
>TRBD2|TRBJ2-7|-|TRBV27
CASTTGLAGGEQYF
TGTGCCAGCACCACCGGACTAGCGGGAGGCGAGCAGTACTTC
>TRBD1|TRBJ1-5|-|TRBV19
CASSVGQENQPQHF
TGTGCCAGTAGTGTCGGACAGGAAAATCAGCCCCAGCATTTT
>-|TRBJ2-1|-|TRBV4-1
CASSQLPGTGSYNEQFF
TGCGCCAGCAGCCAACTCCCCGGGACTGGCTCCTACAATGAGCAGTTCTTC
>-|TRBJ1-6|-|TRBV5-5
CASSSVPEANSPLHF
TGTGCCAGCAGCTCGGTACCGGAGGCTAATTCACCCCTCCACTTT
>-|TRBJ1-6|-|TRBV5-1
CASSLPTRGKNSPLHF
TGCGCCAGCAGCCTGCCCACCAGGGGTAAGAATTCACCCCTCCACTTT
>-|TRBJ2-1|once|TRBV14
CASSQEGGPPLQNEQFF
TGTGCCAGCAGCCAAGAAGGGGGACCACCTCTTCAGAATGAGCAGTTCTTC
>TRBD1|TRBJ2-7|-|TRBV19
CASSILHPDRDRYEQYF
TGTGCCAGTAGTATCCTCCACCCGGACAGGGATAGGTACGAGCAGTACTTC
>-|TRBJ2-4|-|TRBV9
CASSVVLKGQGKNIQYF
TGTGCCAGCAGCGTAGTTTTGAAGGGGCAGGGGAAAAACATTCAGTACTTC
>TRBD1|TRBJ2-5|-|TRBV29-1
CSGRKGQDGTDQETQYF
TGCAGCGGGAGAAAGGGACAGGACGGGACCGACCAAGAGACCCAGTACTTC
>TRBD1|TRBJ2-7|-|TRBV9
CASSVDWDRDEQYF
TGTGCCAGCAGCGTAGATTGGGACAGGGACGAGCAGTACTTC
>TRBD2|TRBJ2-7|once|TRBV29-1
CSVSPKTSGSVEQYF
TGCAGCGTCTCCCCAAAGACTAGCGGGAGTGTTGAGCAGTACTTC
>-|TRBJ2-7|-|TRBV19
CASSTRHISSYEQYF
TGTGCCAGTAGTACCCGACACATTAGCTCCTACGAGCAGTACTTC
>-|TRBJ2-5|-|TRBV1
CTSSQEKFVRETQYF
TGCACCAGCAGCCAAGAAAAATTCGTTAGAGAGACCCAGTACTTC
>-|TRBJ1-2|-|TRBV5-6
CASSSPRQNINYGYTF
TGTGCCAGCAGCTCCCCCAGGCAAAACATAAACTATGGCTACACCTTC
>TRBD1|TRBJ1-5|-|TRBV28
CASEGRTGTRQPQHF
TGTGCCAGCGAGGGGCGGACAGGGACTCGTCAGCCCCAGCATTTT
>TRBD2|TRBJ2-1|-|TRBV9
CASSAGLAEYNEQFF
TGTGCCAGCAGCGCGGGACTAGCGGAGTACAATGAGCAGTTCTTC
>-|TRBJ1-2|-|TRBV30
CAYKLPGTSYGYTF
TGTGCCTATAAATTACCCGGGACATCCTATGGCTACACCTTC
>-|TRBJ1-1|-|TRBV10-3
CAISGGRRDEAFF
TGTGCCATCAGTGGTGGTCGGAGGGATGAAGCTTTCTTT
>-|TRBJ2-3|-|TRBV10-1
CASSEVSPTDTQYF
TGCGCCAGCAGTGAGGTCTCTCCGACAGATACGCAGTATTTT
>TRBD1|TRBJ1-2|-|TRBV13
CASSQDVGQGAVRYTF
TGTGCCAGCAGCCAGGACGTGGGACAGGGGGCTGTTCGCTACACCTTC
>-|TRBJ1-1|-|TRBV5-6
CASSLVRGAGMTEAFF
TGTGCCAGCAGCTTGGTACGGGGGGCTGGAATGACTGAAGCTTTCTTT
>TRBD1|TRBJ2-7|-|TRBV4-1
CASSPRTGLSYEQYF
TGCGCCAGCAGCCCTCGGACAGGCCTCTCCTACGAGCAGTACTTC
>-|TRBJ2-7|-|TRBV27
CASSPSTGLEGSYEQYF
TGTGCCAGCAGTCCATCTACTGGGCTCGAGGGCTCCTACGAGCAGTACTTC
>-|TRBJ1-6|-|TRBV28
CASSLVGDSYNSPLHF
TGTGCCAGCAGTTTAGTCGGGGACTCCTATAATTCCCCCCTCCACTTT
>-|TRBJ1-5|-|TRBV27
CASSPRASNQPQHF
TGTGCCAGCAGTCCCAGGGCAAGCAATCAGCCCCAGCATTTT
>TRBD1|TRBJ2-6|-|TRBV5-4
CASSGQGNSGANVLTF
TGTGCCAGCAGCGGACAGGGAAACTCTGGGGCCAACGTCCTGACTTTC
>TRBD2|TRBJ2-2|-|TRBV28
CASSSYSGGNTGELFF
TGTGCCAGCAGTTCATATAGCGGGGGGAACACCGGGGAGCTGTTTTTT
>-|TRBJ1-6|-|TRBV2
CASKSARGSYNSPLHF
TGTGCCAGCAAGTCCGCTCGGGGATCCTATAATTCACCCCTCCACTTT
>-|TRBJ1-4|-|TRBV29-1
CSVARGGEKLFF
TGCAGCGTCGCCAGGGGTGGCGAAAAACTGTTTTTT
>TRBD2|TRBJ2-7|-|TRBV27
CASSTYRTSVYEQYF
TGTGCCAGCAGTACCTACCGGACTAGCGTCTACGAGCAGTACTTC
>TRBD2|TRBJ2-5|-|TRBV4-3
CASSQVSSGRAEETQYF
TGCGCCAGCAGCCAAGTGTCCAGCGGGAGGGCCGAGGAGACCCAGTACTTC
>-|TRBJ2-2|-|TRBV19
CASRLWRATERTGELFF
TGTGCCAGTAGGTTATGGAGGGCGACAGAACGCACCGGGGAGCTGTTTTTT
>-|TRBJ2-2|-|TRBV5-4
CASSSWTSGELFF
TGTGCCAGCAGCAGCTGGACATCCGGGGAGCTGTTTTTT
>-|TRBJ2-7|-|TRBV6-5
CASSLEKGRSSYEQYF
TGTGCCAGCAGTTTGGAAAAGGGGCGATCATCCTACGAGCAGTACTTC
>-|TRBJ2-1|-|TRBV7-8
CASSFQLADDNEQFF
TGTGCCAGCAGCTTTCAACTAGCCGACGACAATGAGCAGTTCTTC
>TRBD1|TRBJ2-7|-|TRBV6-5
CASSPWTGAAYEQYF
TGTGCCAGCAGCCCCTGGACAGGGGCCGCCTACGAGCAGTACTTC
>-|TRBJ2-2|-|TRBV7-2
CASSNRDLRGKGELFF
TGTGCCAGCAGCAACCGGGACTTACGGGGGAAGGGGGAGCTGTTTTTT
>-|TRBJ1-1|-|TRBV13
CASSLDSGYDTEAFF
TGTGCCAGCAGCTTAGATTCCGGGTATGACACTGAAGCTTTCTTT
>TRBD1|TRBJ2-7|once|TRBV19
CASSITGTGRPEQYF
TGTGCCAGTAGTATTACCGGGACAGGGAGGCCCGAGCAGTACTTC
>-|TRBJ2-3|-|TRBV27
CASSPHRTTFSTDTQYF
TGTGCCAGCAGTCCGCACAGGACCACCTTTAGCACAGATACGCAGTATTTT
>TRBD1|TRBJ2-7|once|TRBV4-1
CASSRAGQASYEQYF
TGCGCCAGCAGCCGGGCGGGACAGGCATCCTACGAGCAGTACTTC